This T cell receptor (beta chain) was sequenced in a study of PD-1 blockade in mismatch repair-deficient tumors. Study-level results: After pembrolizumab, tumor-resident clones rose rapidly, then generally contracted before radiologic responses.

Sequenced by immunoSEQ multiplex PCR; TCRdb stores in-frame clones only, minus some. In the table there are some 49,000 clones, around three quarters of which are singletons. The V end was cut by 0 bases, the J end by 9 bases, with 9 bases between. This CDR3 has 13 residues. CDR1 is SGHNT and CDR2 is YENEEA in the germline V gene. Regarding this clone: Antigen unknown.

Mismatch repair deficiency was confirmed in all patients, by PCR or immunohistochemistry. TCRs were sequenced from a few patients responding to pembrolizumab. The sample here was PBMCs, taken before pembrolizumab treatment. The TCR sequence derives from an adult with mismatch repair-deficient cancer. This sequence joins TRBV11-3 and TRBJ2-1, with D hard to call. The CDR3 nucleotides are TGTGCCAGCAGCTTAGAATCGGTGGGTGAGCAGTTCTTC. Translating gives CASSLESVGEQFF.